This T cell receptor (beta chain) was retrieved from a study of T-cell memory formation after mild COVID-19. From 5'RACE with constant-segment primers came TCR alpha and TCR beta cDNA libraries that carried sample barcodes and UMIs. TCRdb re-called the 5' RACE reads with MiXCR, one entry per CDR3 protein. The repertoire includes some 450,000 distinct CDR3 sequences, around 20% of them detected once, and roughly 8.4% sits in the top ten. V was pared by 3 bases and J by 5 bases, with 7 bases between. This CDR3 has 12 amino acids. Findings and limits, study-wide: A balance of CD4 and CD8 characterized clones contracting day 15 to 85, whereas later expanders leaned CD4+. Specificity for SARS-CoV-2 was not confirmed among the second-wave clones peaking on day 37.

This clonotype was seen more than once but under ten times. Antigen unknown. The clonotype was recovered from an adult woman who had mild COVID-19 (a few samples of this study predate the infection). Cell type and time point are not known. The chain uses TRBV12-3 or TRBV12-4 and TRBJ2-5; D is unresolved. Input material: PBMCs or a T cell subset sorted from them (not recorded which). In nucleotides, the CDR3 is TGTGCCAGCAGTTTTAATGGGGAGACCCAGTACTTC. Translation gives CASSFNGETQYF.